Reported below is one TCR beta chain. Its antigen is unknown. Regions amplified from RNA transcripts were the TCR beta CDR3 regions. The HTBI set primed first-round TCR CDR3 RT-PCR. Each CDR3 protein gets one entry after TCRdb re-called the multiplex PCR reads with MiXCR. Here the sample spans hundreds of thousands of distinct CDR3 sequences, about 20% being singletons. The sample belongs to a study of T cells in Graves' hyperthyroidism and ophthalmopathy. Whole-study results and caveats: Patients with ophthalmopathy were separated from those with stable hyperthyroidism by a 13 V-J model. The blood repertoire included most of the expanded thyroid clonotypes above 0.001.

The study excluded patients with uncontrolled infection, other autoimmune disease, pregnancy or lactation. CDR3 length: 17 residues. Germline V gives CDR1 SGHRS, CDR2 YFSETQ. V gave up 5 bases and J gave up 9 bases; unmatched junction bases: 20. Sequenced input: blood. The clonotype was recovered from a man younger than 40 with Graves' ophthalmopathy. The gene calls are TRBV5-1 and TRBJ2-1, with 7 nucleotides matching TRBD2. The CDR3 sequence: CASSFLPPSGDGGEQFF. CDR3 DNA sequence: TGCGCCAGCAGTTTCCTTCCGCCTAGCGGAGACGGGGGTGAGCAGTTCTTC.